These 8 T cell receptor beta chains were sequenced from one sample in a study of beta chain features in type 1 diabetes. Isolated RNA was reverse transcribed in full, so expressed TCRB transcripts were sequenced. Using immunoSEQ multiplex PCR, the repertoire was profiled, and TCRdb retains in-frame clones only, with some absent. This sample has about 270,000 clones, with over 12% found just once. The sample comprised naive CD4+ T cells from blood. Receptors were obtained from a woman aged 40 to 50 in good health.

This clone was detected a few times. The CDR3 loop reads CASSPLARQGNTEAFF. The CDR3 bases are TGTGCCAGCTCACCACTGGCCAGACAGGGTAACACTGAAGCTTTCTTT. This rearrangement joins TRBV18 to TRBJ1-1; 7 nucleotides match TRBD1. The CDR3 length is 16 residues. Germline CDR1 reads KGHSH; CDR2 reads LQKENI. V shed 1 base, J shed 2 bases, and the junction held 7 bases outside the gene matches.

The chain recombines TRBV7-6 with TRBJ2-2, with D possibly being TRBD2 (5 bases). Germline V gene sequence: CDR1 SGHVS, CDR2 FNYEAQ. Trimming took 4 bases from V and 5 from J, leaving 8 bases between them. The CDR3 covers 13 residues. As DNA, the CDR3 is TGTGCCAGCAGCTGGACTTGGACCGGGGAGCTGTTTTTT. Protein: CASSWTWTGELFF. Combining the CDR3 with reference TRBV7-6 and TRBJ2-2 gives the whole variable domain GAGVSQSPRYKVTKRGQDVALRCDPISGHVSLYWYRQALGQGPEFLTYFNYEAQQDKSGLPNDRFSAERPEGSISTLTIQRTEQRDSAMYRCASSWTWTGELFFGEGSRLTVL.

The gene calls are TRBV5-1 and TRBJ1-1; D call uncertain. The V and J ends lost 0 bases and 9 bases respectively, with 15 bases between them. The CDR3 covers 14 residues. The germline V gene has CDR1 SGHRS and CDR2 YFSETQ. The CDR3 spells CASSLAQPGMQAFF. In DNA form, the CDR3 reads TGCGCCAGCAGCTTGGCCCAACCGGGAATGCAAGCTTTCTTT.

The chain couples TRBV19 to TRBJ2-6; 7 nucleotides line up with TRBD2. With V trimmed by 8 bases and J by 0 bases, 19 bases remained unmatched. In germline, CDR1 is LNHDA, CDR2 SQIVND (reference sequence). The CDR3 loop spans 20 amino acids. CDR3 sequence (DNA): TGTGCCAGTGGGACTAACGGGGGAGCCCGAGTAGTCTCTGGGGCCAACGTCCTGACTTTC. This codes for CASGTNGGARVVSGANVLTF. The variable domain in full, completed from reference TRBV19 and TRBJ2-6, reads DGGITQSPKYLFRKEGQNVTLSCEQNLNHDAMYWYRQDPGQGLRLIYYSQIVNDFQKGDIAEGYSVSREKKESFPLTVTSAQKNPTAFYLCASGTNGGARVVSGANVLTFGAGSRLTVL.

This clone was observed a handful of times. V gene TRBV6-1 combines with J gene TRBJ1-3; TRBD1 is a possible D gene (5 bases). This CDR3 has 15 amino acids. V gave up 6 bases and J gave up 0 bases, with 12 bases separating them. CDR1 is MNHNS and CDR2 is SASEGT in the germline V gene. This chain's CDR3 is CASRLTDRSGNTIYF. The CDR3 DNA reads TGTGCCAGCAGATTGACAGACCGCTCTGGAAACACCATATATTTT.

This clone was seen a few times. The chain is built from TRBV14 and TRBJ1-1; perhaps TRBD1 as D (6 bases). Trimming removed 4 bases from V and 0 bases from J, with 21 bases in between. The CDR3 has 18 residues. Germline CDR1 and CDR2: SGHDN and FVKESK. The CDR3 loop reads CASSREGGTYTMNTEAFF. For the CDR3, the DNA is TGTGCCAGCAGCCGAGAAGGGGGTACTTACACAATGAACACTGAAGCTTTCTTT.

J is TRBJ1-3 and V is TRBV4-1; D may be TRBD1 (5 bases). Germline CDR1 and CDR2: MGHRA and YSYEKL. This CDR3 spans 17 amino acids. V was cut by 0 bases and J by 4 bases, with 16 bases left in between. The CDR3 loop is CASSQDRVHGMGNTIYF. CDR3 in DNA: TGCGCCAGCAGCCAAGACAGGGTTCACGGCATGGGAAACACCATATATTTT.

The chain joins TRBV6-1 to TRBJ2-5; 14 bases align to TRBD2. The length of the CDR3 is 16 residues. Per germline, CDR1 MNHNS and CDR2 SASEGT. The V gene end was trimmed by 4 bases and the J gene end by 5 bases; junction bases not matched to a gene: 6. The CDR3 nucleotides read TGTGCCAGCAGTGCGACTAGCGGGGGGGCCGGGGAGACCCAGTACTTC. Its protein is CASSATSGGAGETQYF.